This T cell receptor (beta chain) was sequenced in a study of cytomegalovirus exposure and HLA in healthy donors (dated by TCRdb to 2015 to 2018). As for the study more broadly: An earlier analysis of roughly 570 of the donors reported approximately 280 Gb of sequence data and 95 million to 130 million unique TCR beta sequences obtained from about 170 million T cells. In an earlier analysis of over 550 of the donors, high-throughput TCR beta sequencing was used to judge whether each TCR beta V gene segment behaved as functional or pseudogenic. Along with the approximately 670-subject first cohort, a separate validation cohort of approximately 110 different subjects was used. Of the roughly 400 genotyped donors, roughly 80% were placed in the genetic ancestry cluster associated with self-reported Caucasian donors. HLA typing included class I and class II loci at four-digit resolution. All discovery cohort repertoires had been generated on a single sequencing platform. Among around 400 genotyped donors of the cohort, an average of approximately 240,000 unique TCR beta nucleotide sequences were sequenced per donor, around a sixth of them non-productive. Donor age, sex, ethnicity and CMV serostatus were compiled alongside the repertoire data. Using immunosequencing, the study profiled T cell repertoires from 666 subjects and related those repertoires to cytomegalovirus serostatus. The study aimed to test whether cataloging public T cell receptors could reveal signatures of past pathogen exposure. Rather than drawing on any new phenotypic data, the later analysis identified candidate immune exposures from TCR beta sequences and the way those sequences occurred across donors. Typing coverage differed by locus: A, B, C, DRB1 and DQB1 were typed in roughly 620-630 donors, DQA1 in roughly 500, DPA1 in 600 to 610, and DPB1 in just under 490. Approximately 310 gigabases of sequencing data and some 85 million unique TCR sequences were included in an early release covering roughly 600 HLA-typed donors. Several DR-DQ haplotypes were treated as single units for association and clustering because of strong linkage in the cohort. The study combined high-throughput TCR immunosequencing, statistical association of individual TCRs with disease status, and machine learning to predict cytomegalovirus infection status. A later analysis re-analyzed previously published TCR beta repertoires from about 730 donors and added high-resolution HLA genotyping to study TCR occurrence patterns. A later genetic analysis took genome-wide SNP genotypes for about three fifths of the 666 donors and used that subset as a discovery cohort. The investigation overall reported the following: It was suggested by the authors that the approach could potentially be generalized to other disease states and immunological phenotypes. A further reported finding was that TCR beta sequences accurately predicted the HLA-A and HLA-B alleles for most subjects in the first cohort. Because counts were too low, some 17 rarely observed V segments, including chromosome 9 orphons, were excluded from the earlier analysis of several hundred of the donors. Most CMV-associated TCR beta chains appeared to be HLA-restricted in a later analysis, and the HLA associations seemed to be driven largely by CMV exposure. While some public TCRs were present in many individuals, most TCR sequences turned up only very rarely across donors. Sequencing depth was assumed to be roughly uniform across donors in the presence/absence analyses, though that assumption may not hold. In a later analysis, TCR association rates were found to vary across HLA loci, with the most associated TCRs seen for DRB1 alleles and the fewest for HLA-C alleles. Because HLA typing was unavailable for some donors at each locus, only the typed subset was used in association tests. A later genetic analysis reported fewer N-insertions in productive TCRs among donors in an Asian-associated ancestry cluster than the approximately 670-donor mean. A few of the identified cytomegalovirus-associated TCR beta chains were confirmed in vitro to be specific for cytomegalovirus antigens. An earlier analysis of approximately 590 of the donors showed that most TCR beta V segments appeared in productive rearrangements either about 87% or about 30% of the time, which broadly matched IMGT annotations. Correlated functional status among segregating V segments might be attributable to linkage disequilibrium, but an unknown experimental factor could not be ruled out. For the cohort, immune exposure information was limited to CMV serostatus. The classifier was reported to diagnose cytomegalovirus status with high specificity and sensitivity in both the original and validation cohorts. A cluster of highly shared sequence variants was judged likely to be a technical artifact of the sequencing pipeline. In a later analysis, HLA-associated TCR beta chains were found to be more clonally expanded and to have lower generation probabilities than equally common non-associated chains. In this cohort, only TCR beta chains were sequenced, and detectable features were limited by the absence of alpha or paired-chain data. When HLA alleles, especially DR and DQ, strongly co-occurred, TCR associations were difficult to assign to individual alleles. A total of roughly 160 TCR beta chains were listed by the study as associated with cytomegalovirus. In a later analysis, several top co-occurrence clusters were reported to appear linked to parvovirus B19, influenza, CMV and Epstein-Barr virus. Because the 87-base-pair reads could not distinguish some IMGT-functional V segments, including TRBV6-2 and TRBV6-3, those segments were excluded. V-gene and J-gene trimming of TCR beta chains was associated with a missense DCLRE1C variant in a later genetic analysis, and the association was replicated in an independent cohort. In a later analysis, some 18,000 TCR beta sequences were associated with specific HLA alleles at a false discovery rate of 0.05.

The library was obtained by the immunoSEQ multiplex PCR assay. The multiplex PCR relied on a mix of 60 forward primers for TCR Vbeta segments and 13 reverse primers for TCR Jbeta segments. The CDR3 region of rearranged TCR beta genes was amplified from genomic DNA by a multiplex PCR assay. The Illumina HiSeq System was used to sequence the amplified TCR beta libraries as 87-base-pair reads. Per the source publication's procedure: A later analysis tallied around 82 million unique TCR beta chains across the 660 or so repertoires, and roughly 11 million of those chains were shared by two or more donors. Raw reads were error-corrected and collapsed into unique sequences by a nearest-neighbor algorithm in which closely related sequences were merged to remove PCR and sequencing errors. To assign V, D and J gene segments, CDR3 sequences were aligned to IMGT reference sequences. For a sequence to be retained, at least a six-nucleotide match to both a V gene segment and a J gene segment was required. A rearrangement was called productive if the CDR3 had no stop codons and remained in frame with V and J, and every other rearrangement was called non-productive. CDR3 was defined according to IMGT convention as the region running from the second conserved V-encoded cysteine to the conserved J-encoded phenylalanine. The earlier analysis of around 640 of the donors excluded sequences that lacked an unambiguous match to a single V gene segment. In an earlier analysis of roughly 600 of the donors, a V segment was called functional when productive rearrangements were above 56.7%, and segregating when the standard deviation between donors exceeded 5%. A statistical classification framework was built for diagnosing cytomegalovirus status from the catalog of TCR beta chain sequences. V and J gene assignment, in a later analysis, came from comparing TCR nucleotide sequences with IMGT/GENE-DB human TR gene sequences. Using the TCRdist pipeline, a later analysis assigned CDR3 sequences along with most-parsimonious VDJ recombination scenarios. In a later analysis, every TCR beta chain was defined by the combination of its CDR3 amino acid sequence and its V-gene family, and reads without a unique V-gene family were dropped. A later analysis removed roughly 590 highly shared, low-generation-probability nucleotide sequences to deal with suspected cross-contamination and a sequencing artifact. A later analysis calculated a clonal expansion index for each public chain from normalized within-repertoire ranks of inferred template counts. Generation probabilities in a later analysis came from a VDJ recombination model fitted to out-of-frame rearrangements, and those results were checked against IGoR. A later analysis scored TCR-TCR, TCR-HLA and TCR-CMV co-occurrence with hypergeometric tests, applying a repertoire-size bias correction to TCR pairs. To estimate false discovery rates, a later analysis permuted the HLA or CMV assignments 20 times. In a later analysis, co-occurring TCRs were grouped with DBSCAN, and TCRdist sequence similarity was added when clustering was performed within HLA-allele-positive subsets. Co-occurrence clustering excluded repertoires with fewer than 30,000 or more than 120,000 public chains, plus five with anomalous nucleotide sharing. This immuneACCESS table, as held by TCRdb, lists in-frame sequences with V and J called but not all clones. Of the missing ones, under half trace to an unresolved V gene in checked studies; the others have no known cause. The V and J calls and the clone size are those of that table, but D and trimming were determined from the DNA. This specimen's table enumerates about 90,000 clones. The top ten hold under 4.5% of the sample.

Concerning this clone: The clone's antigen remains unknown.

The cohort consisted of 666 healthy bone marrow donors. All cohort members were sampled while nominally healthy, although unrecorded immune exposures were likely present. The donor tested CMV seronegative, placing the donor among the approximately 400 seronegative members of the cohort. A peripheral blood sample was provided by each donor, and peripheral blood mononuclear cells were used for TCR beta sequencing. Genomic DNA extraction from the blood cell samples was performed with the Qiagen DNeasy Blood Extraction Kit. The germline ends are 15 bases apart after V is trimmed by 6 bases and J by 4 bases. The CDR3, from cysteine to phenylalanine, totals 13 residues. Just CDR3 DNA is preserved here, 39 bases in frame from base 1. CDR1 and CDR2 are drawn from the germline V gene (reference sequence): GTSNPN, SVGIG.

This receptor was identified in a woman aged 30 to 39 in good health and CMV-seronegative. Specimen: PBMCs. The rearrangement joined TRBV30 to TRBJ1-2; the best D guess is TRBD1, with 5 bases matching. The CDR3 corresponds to CACPGRGRYGYTF. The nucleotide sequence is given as TGTGCCTGCCCGGGGAGGGGCCGCTATGGCTACACCTTC.